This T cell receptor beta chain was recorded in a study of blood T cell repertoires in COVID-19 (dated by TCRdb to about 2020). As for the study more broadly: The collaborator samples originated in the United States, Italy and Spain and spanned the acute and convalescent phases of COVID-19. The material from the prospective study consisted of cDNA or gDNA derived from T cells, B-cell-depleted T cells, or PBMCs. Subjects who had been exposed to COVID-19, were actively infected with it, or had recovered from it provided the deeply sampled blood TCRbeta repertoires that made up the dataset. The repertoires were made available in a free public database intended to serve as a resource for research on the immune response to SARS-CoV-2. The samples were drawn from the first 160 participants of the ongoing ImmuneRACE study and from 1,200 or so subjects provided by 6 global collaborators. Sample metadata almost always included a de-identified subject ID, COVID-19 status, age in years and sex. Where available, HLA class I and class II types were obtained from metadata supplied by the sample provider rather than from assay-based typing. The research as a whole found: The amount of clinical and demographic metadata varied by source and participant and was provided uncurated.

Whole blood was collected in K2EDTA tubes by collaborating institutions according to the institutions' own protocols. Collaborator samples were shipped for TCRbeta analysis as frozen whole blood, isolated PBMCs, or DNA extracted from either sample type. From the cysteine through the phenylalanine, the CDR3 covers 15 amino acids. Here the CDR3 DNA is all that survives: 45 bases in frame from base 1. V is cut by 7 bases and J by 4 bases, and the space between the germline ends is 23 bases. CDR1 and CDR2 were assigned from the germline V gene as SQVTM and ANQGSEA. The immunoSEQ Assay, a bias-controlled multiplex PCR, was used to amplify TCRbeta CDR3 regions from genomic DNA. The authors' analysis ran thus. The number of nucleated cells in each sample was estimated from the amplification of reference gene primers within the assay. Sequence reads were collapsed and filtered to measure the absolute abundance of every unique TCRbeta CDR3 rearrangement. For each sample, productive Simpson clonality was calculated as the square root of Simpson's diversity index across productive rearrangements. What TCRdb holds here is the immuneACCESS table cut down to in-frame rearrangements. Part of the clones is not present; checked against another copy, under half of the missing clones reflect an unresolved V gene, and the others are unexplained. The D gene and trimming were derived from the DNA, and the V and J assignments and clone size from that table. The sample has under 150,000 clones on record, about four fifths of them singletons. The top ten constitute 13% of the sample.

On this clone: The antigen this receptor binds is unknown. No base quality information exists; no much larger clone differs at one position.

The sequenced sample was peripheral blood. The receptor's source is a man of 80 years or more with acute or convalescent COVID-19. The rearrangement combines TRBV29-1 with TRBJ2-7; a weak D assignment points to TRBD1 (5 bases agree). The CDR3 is CSALQWGADKYEQYF. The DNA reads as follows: TGCAGCGCATTACAGTGGGGCGCAGATAAATACGAGCAGTACTTC.